This is a list of T cell receptor beta chains from one sample in a study of CD8 T cells in Susac syndrome. MiXCR, applied by TCRdb to the immunoSEQ multiplex PCR reads, yields one record per CDR3 protein. Among 330,000 or so distinct CDR3 sequences listed, over 75% were seen once. The sample taken for sequencing was CD8+ T cells from PBMCs. These receptors were collected from a human donor with multiple sclerosis. CDR3s include the opening cysteine and the closing phenylalanine or tryptophan. The order of the fields is V gene, D gene, clone size, CDR3 protein. The D gene is left open where the match is weak. Clone size is given for some rows only: seen once, a few or many times, or a class if the clone is expanded.

>TRBV4-2|TRBD2|few
CASSQDQGSGAYEQYF
>TRBV9|NA|NA
CASSVGGWGHPTGNIQYF
>TRBV4-1|NA|NA
CASSQLLAGGELFF
>TRBV7-7|TRBD2|NA
CASSLGTSGINEQYF
>TRBV28|NA|NA
CASSLLRRVPGELFF
>TRBV12-3/TRBV12-4|NA|few
CASSSLSNQPQHF
>TRBV5-6|NA|once
CASSPSISYEQYF
>TRBV3-1|TRBD2|once
CASSHLASGSIADEQFF
>TRBV7-2|TRBD2|NA
CASSRGTSEKTQYF
>TRBV29-1|NA|NA
CSVGSGRGSYEQYF
>TRBV20-1|TRBD1|NA
CSARGQLDTEAFF
>TRBV15|NA|NA
CATSSFSALNEQFF
>TRBV5-4|NA|NA
CASSPGDTYEQYF
>TRBV4-3|TRBD1|few
CASSQDGTGEGYGYTF
>TRBV4-3|NA|NA
CASSQEANNQPQHF
>TRBV20-1|TRBD2|NA
CSARSNTLAGYNEQFF
>TRBV20-1|TRBD2|NA
CSAADSGSSYNEQFF
>TRBV7-8|TRBD1|NA
CASSPGTGRYYEQYF
>TRBV19|NA|NA
CASSIVGQPNEQFF
>TRBV20-1|NA|NA
CSARDLGSDNQPQHF
>TRBV28|NA|NA
CASGGRMNTEAFF
>TRBV4-3|TRBD2|once
CASSQARGGADTQYF
>TRBV25-1|NA|NA
CASSELAGGPYEQYF